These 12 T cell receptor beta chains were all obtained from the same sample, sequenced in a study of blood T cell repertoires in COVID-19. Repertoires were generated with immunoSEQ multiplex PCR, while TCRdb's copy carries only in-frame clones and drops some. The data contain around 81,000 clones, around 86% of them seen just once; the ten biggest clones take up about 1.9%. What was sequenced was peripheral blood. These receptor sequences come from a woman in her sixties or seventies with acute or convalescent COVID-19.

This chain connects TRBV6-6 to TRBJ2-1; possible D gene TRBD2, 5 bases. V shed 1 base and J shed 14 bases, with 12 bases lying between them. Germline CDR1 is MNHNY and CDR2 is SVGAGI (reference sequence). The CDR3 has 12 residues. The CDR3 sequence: CASSYLLVPKFF. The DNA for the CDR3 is TGTGCCAGCAGTTACTTACTAGTCCCGAAGTTCTTC.

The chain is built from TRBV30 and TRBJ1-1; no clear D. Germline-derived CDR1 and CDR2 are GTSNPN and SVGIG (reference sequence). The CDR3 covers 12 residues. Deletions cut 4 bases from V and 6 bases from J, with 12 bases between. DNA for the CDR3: TGTGCCTGGACGATAGGGAGCCCTGAAGCTTTCTTT. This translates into CAWTIGSPEAFF.

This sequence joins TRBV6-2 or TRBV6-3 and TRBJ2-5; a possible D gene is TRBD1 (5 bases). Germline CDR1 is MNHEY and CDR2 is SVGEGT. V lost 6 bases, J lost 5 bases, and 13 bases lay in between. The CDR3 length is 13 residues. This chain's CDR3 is CASSTQGLETQYF. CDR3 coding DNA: TGTGCCAGCAGCACCCAGGGATTGGAGACCCAGTACTTC.

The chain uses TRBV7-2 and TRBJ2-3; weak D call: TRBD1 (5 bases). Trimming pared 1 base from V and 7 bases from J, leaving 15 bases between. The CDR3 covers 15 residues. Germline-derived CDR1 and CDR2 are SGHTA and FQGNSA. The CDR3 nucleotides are TGTGCCAGCAGCTTAGACCAGGGCTGGGTGAATACGCAGTATTTT. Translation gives CASSLDQGWVNTQYF.

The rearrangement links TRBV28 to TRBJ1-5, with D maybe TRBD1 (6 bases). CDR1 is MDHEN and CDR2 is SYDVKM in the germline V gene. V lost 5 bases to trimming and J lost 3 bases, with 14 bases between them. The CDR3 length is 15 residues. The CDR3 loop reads CASSLIGGTNQPQHF. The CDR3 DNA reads TGTGCCAGCAGTCTTATAGGGGGTACCAATCAGCCCCAGCATTTT.

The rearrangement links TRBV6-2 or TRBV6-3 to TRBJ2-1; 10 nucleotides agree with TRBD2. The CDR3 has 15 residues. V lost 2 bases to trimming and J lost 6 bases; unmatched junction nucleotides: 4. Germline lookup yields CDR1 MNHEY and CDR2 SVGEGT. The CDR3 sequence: CASSYGLAGVNEQFF. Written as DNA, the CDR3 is TGTGCCAGCAGTTACGGGCTAGCGGGAGTCAATGAGCAGTTCTTC.

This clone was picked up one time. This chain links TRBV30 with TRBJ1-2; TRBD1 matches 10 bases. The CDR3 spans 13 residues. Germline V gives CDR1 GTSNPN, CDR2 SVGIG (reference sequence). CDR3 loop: CSLHRDRGGGYTF. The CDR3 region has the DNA TGTTCCTTACACCGGGACAGGGGTGGAGGCTACACCTTC. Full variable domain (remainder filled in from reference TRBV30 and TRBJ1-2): SQTIHQWPATLVQPVGSPLSLECTVEGTSNPNLYWYRQAAGRGLQLLFYSVGIGQISSEVPQNLSASRPQDRQFILSSKKLLLSDSGFYLCSLHRDRGGGYTFGSGTRLTVV.

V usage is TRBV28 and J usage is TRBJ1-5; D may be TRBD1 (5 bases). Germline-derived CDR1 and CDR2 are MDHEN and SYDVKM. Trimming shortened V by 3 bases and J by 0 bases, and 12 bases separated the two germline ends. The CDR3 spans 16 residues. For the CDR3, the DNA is TGTGCCAGCAGTTTGGGCAGGGTATCTAGCAATCAGCCCCAGCATTTT. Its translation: CASSLGRVSSNQPQHF.

The CDR3 reads CAWSQDSYEQYF. Here the CDR3 DNA reads TGTGCCTGGAGTCAGGACTCCTACGAGCAGTACTTC. This chain connects TRBV30 to TRBJ2-7; the D is unclear. The CDR3 has 12 amino acids. Germline CDR1 reads GTSNPN; CDR2 reads SVGIG (reference sequence). V was trimmed by 2 bases and J by 0 bases, leaving 5 bases between them.

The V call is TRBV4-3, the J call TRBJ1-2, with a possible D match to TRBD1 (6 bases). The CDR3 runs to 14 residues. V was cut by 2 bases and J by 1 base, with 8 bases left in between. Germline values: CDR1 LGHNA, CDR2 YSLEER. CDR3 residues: CASSQSRGNYGYTF. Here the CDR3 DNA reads TGCGCCAGCAGCCAATCCAGGGGTAACTATGGCTACACCTTC.

CDR3 amino acids: CAWSVRGAFGYTF. The DNA of the CDR3 is TGTGCCTGGAGTGTACGGGGGGCGTTTGGCTACACCTTC. The chain has TRBV30 and TRBJ1-2; TRBD1 is a possible D gene (6 bases). Between the trimmed V and J ends, which lost 0 bases and 7 bases, there was a span of 12 bases. The CDR3 runs 13 residues. The V gene's germline CDR1 is GTSNPN and CDR2 SVGIG (reference sequence).

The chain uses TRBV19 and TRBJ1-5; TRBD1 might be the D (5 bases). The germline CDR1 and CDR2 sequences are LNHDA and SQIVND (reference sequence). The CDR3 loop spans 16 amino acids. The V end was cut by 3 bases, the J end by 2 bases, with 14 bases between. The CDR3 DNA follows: TGTGCCAGTAGTATTACCGGGCAGGGCGGCAATCAGCCCCAGCATTTT. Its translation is CASSITGQGGNQPQHF. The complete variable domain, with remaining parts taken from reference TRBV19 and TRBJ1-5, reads DGGITQSPKYLFRKEGQNVTLSCEQNLNHDAMYWYRQDPGQGLRLIYYSQIVNDFQKGDIAEGYSVSREKKESFPLTVTSAQKNPTAFYLCASSITGQGGNQPQHFGDGTRLSIL.